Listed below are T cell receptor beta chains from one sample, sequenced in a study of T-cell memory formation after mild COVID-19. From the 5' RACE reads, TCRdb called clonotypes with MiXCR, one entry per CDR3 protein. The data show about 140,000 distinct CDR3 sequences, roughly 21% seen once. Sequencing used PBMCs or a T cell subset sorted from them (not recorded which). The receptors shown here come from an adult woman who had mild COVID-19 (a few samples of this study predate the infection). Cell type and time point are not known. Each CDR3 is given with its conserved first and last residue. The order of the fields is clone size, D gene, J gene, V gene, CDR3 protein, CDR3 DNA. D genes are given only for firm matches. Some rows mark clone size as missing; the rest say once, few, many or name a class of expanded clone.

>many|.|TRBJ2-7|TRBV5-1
CASSSSSYEQYF
TGCGCCAGCAGCTCAAGCTCCTACGAGCAGTACTTC
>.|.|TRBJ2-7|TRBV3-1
CASSRSTYEQYF
TGTGCCAGCAGCCGATCCACCTACGAGCAGTACTTC
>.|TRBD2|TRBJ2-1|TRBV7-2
CASSLARLAGVNEQFF
TGTGCCAGCAGCTTAGCGCGACTAGCGGGAGTCAATGAGCAGTTCTTC
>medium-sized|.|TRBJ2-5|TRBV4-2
CASSQKDQETQYF
TGTGCCAGCAGCCAAAAAGACCAAGAGACCCAGTACTTC
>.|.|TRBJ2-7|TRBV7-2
CASTVTGYEQYF
TGTGCCAGCACCGTGACAGGCTACGAGCAGTACTTC
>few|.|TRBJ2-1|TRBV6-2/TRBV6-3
CASSYSFLGEQFF
TGTGCCAGCAGTTACTCTTTCCTAGGTGAGCAGTTCTTC
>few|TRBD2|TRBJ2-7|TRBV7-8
CASRATPGLAGRVQYF
TGTGCCAGCAGGGCTACCCCGGGACTAGCGGGAAGAGTGCAGTACTTC
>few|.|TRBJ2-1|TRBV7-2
CAIRNRDENNNEQFF
TGTGCCATCAGGAATCGGGATGAGAATAACAATGAGCAGTTCTTC
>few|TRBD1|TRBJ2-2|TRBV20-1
CSARVGGRGPGELFF
TGCAGTGCTAGAGTCGGGGGCAGGGGGCCCGGGGAGCTGTTTTTT
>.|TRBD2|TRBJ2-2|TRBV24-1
CATTGTSGDRQELFF
TGTGCCACCACCGGGACTAGCGGGGACCGGCAGGAGCTGTTTTTT
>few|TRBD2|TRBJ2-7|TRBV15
CATSREGLATAEQYF
TGTGCCACCAGCAGAGAGGGACTAGCGACGGCCGAGCAGTACTTC
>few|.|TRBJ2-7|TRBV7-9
CASSSWDEQYF
TGTGCCAGCAGCTCCTGGGACGAGCAGTACTTC
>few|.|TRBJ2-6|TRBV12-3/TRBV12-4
CASSFRVSSGANVLTF
TGTGCCAGCAGTTTCAGGGTCAGCTCTGGGGCCAACGTCCTGACTTTC
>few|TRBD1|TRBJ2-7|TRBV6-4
CASSGGTATYEQYF
TGTGCCAGCAGTGGAGGGACAGCAACCTACGAGCAGTACTTC
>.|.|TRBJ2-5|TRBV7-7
CASAVVHQETQYF
TGTGCCAGCGCTGTCGTACACCAAGAGACCCAGTACTTC
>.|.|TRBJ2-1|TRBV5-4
CASSGPGPSSYNEQFF
TGTGCCAGCAGCGGTCCGGGGCCTAGCTCCTACAATGAGCAGTTCTTC
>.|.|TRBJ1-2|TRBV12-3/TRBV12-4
CASSSGPILNYGYTF
TGTGCCAGCAGTTCAGGCCCCATACTCAACTATGGCTACACCTTC
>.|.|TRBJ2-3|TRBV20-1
CSARGGTPLEGQYF
TGCAGTGCTAGAGGCGGGACCCCCTTAGAAGGGCAGTATTTT
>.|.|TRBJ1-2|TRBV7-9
CASSPRIYGYTF
TGTGCCAGCAGCCCCCGCATCTATGGCTACACCTTC
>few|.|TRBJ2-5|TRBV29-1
CSVHPLRQETQYF
TGCAGCGTTCACCCCCTAAGGCAAGAGACCCAGTACTTC
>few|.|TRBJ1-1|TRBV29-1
CSVEDRGTEAFF
TGCAGCGTTGAAGATCGGGGCACTGAAGCTTTCTTT
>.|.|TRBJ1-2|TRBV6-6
CASRNPSLGGYTF
TGTGCCAGCAGAAACCCCAGTTTAGGCGGCTACACCTTC
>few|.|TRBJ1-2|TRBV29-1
CSVGGSYGYTF
TGCAGCGTGGGAGGAAGCTATGGCTACACCTTC
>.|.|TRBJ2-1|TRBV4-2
CASSQVSVNEQFF
TGTGCCAGCAGCCAAGTTAGCGTCAATGAGCAGTTCTTC
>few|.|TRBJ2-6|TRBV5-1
CASRQGPRDSGANVLTF
TGCGCCAGCAGACAGGGCCCCCGAGACTCTGGGGCCAACGTCCTGACTTTC
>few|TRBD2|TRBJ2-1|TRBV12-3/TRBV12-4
CASTLSGLDYNEQFF
TGTGCCAGCACCCTTAGCGGGCTAGACTACAATGAGCAGTTCTTC
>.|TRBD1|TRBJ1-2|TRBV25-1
CASSPMGQGNYGYTF
TGTGCCAGCAGTCCCATGGGACAGGGTAACTATGGCTACACCTTC
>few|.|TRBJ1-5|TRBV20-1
CSARSDMSNQPQHF
TGCAGTGCTAGGTCGGACATGAGCAATCAGCCCCAGCATTTT
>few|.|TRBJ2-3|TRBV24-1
CATSDLTGKGGDTQYF
TGTGCCACCAGTGACCTAACAGGGAAGGGTGGAGATACGCAGTATTTT
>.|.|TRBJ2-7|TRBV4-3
CASSQALGWSSYEQYF
TGCGCCAGCAGCCAAGCCCTGGGCTGGAGCTCCTACGAGCAGTACTTC
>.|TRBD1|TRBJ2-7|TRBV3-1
CASSQVQGWAYEQYF
TGTGCCAGCAGCCAAGTACAGGGGTGGGCCTACGAGCAGTACTTC
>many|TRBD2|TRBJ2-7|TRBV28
CASSFQGGSYEQYF
TGTGCCAGCAGTTTCCAGGGAGGGTCCTACGAGCAGTACTTC
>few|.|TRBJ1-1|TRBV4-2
CASSQASWGGNTEAFF
TGTGCCAGCAGCCAAGCTTCTTGGGGGGGGAACACTGAAGCTTTCTTT
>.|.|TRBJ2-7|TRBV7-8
CASTSLGGVNEQYF
TGTGCCAGCACCTCCCTGGGGGGAGTCAACGAGCAGTACTTC
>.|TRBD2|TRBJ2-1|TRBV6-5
CASRPGLAGGNEQFF
TGTGCCAGCAGACCGGGACTAGCGGGAGGCAATGAGCAGTTCTTC
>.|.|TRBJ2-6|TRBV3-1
CASSQALGFGSGANVLTF
TGTGCCAGCAGCCAAGCACTGGGGTTTGGCTCTGGGGCCAACGTCCTGACTTTC
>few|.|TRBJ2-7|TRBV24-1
CATSDSRTVDEQYF
TGTGCCACCAGTGATTCCCGGACTGTCGACGAGCAGTACTTC
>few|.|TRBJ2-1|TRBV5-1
CASSRVQGPPDEQFF
TGCGCCAGCAGCCGGGTACAGGGTCCCCCCGATGAGCAGTTCTTC
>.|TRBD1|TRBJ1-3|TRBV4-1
CASSPRDRDLNTIYF
TGCGCCAGCAGCCCCCGGGACAGGGATTTAAACACCATATATTTT
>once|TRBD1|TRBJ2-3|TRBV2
CASSGRPGQGTDTQYF
TGTGCCAGCAGTGGACGGCCGGGACAGGGGACAGATACGCAGTATTTT
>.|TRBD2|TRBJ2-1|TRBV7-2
CASSLVAPGLAGHNEQFF
TGTGCCAGCAGCTTGGTCGCACCGGGACTAGCGGGCCACAATGAGCAGTTCTTC
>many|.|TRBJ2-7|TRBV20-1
CSALTSYEQYF
TGCAGTGCTCTTACCTCATACGAGCAGTACTTC
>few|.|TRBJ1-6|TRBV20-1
CSARDRAGGLDSPLHF
TGCAGTGCTAGAGATAGGGCAGGAGGCCTTGATTCACCCCTCCACTTT
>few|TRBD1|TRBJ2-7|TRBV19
CASGTPGQGPEQYF
TGTGCCAGTGGGACTCCGGGACAGGGGCCCGAGCAGTACTTC
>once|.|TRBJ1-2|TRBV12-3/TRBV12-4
CASSFIPGTNGYTF
TGTGCCAGCAGTTTCATCCCGGGGACCAATGGCTACACCTTC
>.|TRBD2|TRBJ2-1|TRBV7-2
CASSLEGSGLPREQFF
TGTGCCAGCAGCTTAGAGGGCTCGGGACTACCCCGCGAGCAGTTCTTC
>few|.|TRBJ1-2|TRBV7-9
CASSLVGEFDGYTF
TGTGCCAGCAGCTTAGTGGGCGAGTTTGATGGCTACACCTTC